This T cell receptor beta chain comes out of a study of blood T cells in healthy people across ages. About the study: Researchers report that template switching captured about one barcoded beta molecule per two T cells.

Sample-barcoded 5' priming and a J-beta primer mix drove a second PCR of roughly 6 to 12 cycles. TCRdb passed the 5' RACE reads through MiXCR, listing each CDR3 protein once. The table shows about 1.4 million distinct CDR3 sequences, with approximately 59% occurring only once. With V trimmed by 5 bases and J by 6 bases, 6 bases remained unmatched. The CDR3 totals 13 residues. Specimen: blood. The source is a man aged 18 to 29 in good health. The J gene is TRBJ1-2, the V gene TRBV12-3 or TRBV12-4; 7 nucleotides agree with TRBD1. DNA of the CDR3: TGTGCCAGCAGTGCAACAGGGGTTGATGGCTACACCTTC. Amino acids: CASSATGVDGYTF.